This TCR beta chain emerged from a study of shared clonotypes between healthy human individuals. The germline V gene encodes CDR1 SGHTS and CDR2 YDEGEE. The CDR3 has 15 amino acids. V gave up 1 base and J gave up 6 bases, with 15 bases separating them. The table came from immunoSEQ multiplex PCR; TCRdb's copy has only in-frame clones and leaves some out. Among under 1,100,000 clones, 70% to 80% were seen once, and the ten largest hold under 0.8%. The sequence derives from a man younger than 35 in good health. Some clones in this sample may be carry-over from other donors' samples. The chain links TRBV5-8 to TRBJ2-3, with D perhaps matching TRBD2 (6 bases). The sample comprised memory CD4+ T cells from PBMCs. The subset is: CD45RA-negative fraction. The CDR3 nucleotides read TGTGCCAGCAGCTTGTACGGGACTGCTAGGGATACGCAGTATTTT. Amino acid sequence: CASSLYGTARDTQYF.